The present T cell receptor beta chain was sequenced within a study of blood T cell repertoires in COVID-19. Authors' analysis steps: Using reference gene primer amplification, nucleated cell counts were estimated. The assay was immunoSEQ multiplex PCR, and TCRdb's table has in-frame clones only and misses some. V and J calls and clone size are given by that table; D and trimming were obtained from the DNA. The sample holds 150,000 to 200,000 clones, approximately 95% seen once. Enrollment of patients from Seattle took place during active infection, with longitudinal follow-up. The CDR3 is 18 amino acids. Unmatched junction bases numbered 11, after V lost 0 bases and J lost 4 bases. In germline, CDR1 is LGHDT, CDR2 YNNKEL (reference sequence).

The rearrangement joins TRBV3-1 (or the pseudogene TRBV3-2) to TRBJ1-1, with 10 positions matching TRBD1. Input material: peripheral blood. The source of this sequence is a woman aged 55-69 years with COVID-19, enrolled during active disease. CDR3 sequence reads: CASSQEEMGTGAPTEAFF. In DNA, the CDR3 is TGTGCCAGCAGCCAAGAAGAGATGGGGACAGGGGCGCCCACTGAAGCTTTCTTT.